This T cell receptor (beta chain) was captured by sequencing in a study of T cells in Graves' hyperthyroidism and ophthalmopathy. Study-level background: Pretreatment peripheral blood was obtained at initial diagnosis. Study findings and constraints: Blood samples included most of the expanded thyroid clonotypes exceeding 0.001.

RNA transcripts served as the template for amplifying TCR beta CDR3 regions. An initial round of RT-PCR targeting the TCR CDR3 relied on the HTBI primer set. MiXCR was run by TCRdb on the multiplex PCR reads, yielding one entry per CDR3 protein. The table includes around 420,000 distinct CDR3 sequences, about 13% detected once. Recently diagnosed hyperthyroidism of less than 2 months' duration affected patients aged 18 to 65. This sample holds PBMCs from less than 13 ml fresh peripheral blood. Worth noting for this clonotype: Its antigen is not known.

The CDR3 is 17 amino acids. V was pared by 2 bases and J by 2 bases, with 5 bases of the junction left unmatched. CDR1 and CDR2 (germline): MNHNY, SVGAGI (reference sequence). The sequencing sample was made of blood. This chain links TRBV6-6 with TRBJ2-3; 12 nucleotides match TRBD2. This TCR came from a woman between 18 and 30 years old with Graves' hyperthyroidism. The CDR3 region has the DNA TGTGCCAGCAGTTACAGTGGACTAGCGGGGTTCACAGATACGCAGTATTTT. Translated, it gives CASSYSGLAGFTDTQYF.